The clone carrying this T cell receptor (beta chain) was seen many times. Its antigen is still unknown. Researchers took RNA transcripts and amplified TCR beta CDR3 regions from them. HTBI primers were employed in first-round RT-PCR, then a second-round multiplex PCR followed. From the multiplex PCR reads, TCRdb called clonotypes with MiXCR, one entry per CDR3 protein. This table holds about 400,000 distinct CDR3 sequences, about 17% found once. The sample comes from a study of Graves' ophthalmopathy and Graves' hyperthyroidism. Germline loops: CDR1 MDHEN, CDR2 SYDVKM. The CDR3 spans 15 residues. V was cut by 3 bases and J by 5 bases, with 14 bases left in between. The study, taken as a whole, reports: Progression of ophthalmopathy was predicted by the model with 70% to 71% sensitivity and about 72% specificity. Stable hyperthyroidism and ophthalmopathy were told apart by a 13-signature model, which achieved about 88% sensitivity and approximately 82% specificity.

The V and J genes are TRBV28 and TRBJ1-3; D unclear. The source of this sequence is a woman younger than 35 with Graves' ophthalmopathy. Sequenced: peripheral blood. Written as DNA, the CDR3 is TGTGCCAGCAGTTTTTATGACAACAAAAGAAACACCATATATTTT. Protein product: CASSFYDNKRNTIYF.